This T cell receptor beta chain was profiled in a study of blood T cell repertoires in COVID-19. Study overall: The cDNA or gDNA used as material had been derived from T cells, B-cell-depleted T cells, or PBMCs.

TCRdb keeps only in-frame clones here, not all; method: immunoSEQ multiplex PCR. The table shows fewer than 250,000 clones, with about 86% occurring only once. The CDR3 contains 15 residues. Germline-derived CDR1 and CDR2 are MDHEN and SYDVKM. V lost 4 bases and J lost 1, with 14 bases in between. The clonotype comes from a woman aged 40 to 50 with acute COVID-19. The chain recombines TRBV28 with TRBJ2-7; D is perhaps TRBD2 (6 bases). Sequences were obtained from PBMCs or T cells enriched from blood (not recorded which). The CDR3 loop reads CASSSEGVASYEQYF. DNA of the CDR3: TGTGCCAGCAGTTCGGAGGGTGTGGCATCCTACGAGCAGTACTTC.